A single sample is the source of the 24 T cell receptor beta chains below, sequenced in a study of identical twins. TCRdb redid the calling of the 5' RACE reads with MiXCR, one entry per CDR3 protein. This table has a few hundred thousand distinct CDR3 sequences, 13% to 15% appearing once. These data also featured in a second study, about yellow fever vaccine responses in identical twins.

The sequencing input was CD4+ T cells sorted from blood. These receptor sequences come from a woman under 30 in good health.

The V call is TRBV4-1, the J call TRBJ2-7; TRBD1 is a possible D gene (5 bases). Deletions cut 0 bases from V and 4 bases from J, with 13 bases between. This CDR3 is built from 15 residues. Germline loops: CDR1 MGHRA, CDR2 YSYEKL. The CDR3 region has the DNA TGCGCCAGCAGCCAAGATCTCCCAGGGTTGTACGAGCAGTACTTC. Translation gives CASSQDLPGLYEQYF.

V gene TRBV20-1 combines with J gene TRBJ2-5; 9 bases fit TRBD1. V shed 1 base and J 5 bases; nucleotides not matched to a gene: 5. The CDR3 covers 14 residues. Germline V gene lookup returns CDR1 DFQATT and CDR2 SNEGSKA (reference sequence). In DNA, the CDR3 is TGCAGTGCTAGAGTTTGGGACAGGGATGAGACCCAGTACTTC. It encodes CSARVWDRDETQYF.

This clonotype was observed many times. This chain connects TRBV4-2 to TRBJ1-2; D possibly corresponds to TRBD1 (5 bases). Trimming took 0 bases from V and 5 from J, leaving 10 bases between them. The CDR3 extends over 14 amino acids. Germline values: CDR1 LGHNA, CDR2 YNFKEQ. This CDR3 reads CASSQDSAGYGYTF. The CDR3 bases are TGTGCCAGCAGCCAAGATTCAGCAGGGTATGGCTACACCTTC.

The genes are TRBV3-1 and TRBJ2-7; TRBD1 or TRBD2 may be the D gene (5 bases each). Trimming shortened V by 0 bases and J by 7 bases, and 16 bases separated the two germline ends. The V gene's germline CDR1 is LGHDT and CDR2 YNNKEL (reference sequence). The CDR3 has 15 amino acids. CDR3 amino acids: CASSQDVRQGGEQYF. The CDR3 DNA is TGTGCCAGCAGCCAAGATGTTCGGCAGGGCGGGGAGCAGTACTTC.

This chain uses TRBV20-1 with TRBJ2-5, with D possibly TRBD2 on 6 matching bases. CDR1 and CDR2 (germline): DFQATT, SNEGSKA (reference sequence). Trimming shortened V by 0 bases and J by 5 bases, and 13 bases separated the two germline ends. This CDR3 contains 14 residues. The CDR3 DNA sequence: TGCAGTGCTAGAGATTGGGCTAGCGTTGAGACCCAGTACTTC. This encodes CSARDWASVETQYF.

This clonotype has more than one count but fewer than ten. CDR3 nucleotide sequence: TGTGCCAGCAGCCCTTCGCTAGGAAAAAGCTCCTACGAGCAGTACTTC. Protein sequence: CASSPSLGKSSYEQYF. The chain uses TRBV9 and TRBJ2-7; D is unclear. Trimming removed 4 bases from V and 0 bases from J, with 17 bases in between. There are 16 residues in the CDR3. The germline V gene encodes CDR1 SGDLS and CDR2 YYNGEE.

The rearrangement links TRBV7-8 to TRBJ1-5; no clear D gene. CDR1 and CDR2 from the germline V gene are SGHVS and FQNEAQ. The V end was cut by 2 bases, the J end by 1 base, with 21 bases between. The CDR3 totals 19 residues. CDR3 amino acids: CASSLYPTVKGGSNQPQHF. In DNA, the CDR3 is TGTGCCAGCAGCTTATACCCCACCGTCAAGGGTGGAAGCAATCAGCCCCAGCATTTT. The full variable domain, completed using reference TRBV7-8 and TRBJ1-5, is GAGVSQSPRYKVAKRGQDVALRCDPISGHVSLFWYQQALGQGPEFLTYFQNEAQLDKSGLPSDRFFAERPEGSVSTLKIQRTQQEDSAVYLCASSLYPTVKGGSNQPQHFGDGTRLSIL.

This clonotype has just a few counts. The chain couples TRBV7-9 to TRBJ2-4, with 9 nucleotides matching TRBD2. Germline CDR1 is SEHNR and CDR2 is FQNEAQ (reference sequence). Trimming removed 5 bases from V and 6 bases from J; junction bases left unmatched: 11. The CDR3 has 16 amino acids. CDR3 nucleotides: TGTGCCAGCAGCCCATGGCCGGGACTAGCAACAAACATTCAGTACTTC. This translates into CASSPWPGLATNIQYF.

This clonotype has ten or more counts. In DNA form, the CDR3 reads TGTGCCAGCAGCCAGAAGACAGCTTTGAACACTGAAGCTTTCTTT. The encoded protein is CASSQKTALNTEAFF. The V and J genes are TRBV3-1 and TRBJ1-1; D might be TRBD1 (5 bases). From germline, CDR1 is LGHDT and CDR2 YNNKEL (reference sequence). The CDR3 has 15 amino acids. The V and J ends lost 3 bases and 0 bases respectively, with 11 bases between them.

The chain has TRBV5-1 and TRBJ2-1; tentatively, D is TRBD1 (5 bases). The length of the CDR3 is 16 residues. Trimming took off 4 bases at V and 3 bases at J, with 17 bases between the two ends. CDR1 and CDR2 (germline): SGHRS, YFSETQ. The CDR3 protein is CASSPGLKDSYNEQFF. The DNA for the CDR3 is TGCGCCAGCAGCCCTGGGCTTAAAGACAGCTACAATGAGCAGTTCTTC.

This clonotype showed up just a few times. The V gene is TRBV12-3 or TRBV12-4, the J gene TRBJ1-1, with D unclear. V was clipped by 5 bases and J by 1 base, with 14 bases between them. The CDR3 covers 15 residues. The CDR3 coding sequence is TGTGCCAGCAGTACTACACAGTCCTGGAACACTGAAGCTTTCTTT. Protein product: CASSTTQSWNTEAFF.

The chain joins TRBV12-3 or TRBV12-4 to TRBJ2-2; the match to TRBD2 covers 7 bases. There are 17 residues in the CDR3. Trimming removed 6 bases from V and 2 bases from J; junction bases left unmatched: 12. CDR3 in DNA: TGTGCCAGCAGCCACCCCGGTCTAGCGGTCAACACCGGGGAGCTGTTTTTT. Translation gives CASSHPGLAVNTGELFF.

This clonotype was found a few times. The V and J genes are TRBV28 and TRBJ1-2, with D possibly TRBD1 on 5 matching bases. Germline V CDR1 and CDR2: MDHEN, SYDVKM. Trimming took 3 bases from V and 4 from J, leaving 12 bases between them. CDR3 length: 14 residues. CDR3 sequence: CASSFKGRAYGYTF. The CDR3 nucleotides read TGTGCCAGCAGTTTTAAGGGGAGGGCCTATGGCTACACCTTC.

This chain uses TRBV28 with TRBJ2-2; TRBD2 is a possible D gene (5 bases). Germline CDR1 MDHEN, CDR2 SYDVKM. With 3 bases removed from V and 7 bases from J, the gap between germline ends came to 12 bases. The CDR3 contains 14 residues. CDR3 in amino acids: CASSLSLAVGELFF. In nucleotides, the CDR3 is TGTGCCAGCAGTTTGTCCCTAGCCGTCGGGGAGCTGTTTTTT. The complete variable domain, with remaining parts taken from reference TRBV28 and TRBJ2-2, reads DVKVTQSSRYLVKRTGEKVFLECVQDMDHENMFWYRQDPGLGLRLIYFSYDVKMKEKGDIPEGYSVSREKKERFSLILESASTNQTSMYLCASSLSLAVGELFFGEGSRLTVL.

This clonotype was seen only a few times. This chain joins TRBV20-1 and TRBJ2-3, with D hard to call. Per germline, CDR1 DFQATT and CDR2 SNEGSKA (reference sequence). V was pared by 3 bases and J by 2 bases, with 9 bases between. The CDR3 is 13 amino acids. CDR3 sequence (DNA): TGCAGTGCTAGTAAAACGCACACAGATACGCAGTATTTT. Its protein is CSASKTHTDTQYF.

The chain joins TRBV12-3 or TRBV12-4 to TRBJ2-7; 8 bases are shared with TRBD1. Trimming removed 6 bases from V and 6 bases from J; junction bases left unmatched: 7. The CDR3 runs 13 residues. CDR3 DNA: TGTGCCAGCAGCCCCAGGGGGCTAAGCGAGCAGTACGTC. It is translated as CASSPRGLSEQYV.

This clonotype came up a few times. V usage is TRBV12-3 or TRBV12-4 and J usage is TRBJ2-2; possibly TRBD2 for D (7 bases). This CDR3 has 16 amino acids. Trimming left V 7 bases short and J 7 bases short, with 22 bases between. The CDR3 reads CASTSGGLLQGGELFF. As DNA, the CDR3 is TGTGCCAGCACTTCCGGGGGGCTCCTTCAGGGCGGGGAGCTGTTTTTT.

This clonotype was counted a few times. The CDR3 nucleotides are TGCAGTGCTCCTAGCGGAGACACCGGGGAGCTGTTTTTT. Its protein product is CSAPSGDTGELFF. This rearrangement joins TRBV20-1 to TRBJ2-2, with 7 bases fitting TRBD2. The CDR3 consists of 13 residues. Per the germline V gene, CDR1 is DFQATT and CDR2 is SNEGSKA (reference sequence). V was pared by 5 bases and J by 3 bases, with 3 bases of the junction left unmatched.

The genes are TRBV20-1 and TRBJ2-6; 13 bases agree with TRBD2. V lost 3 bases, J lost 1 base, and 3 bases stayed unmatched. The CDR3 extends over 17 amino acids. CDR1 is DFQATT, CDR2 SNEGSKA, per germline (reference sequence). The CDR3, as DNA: TGCAGTGCTAGGGGACTAGCGGGGCGGTCTGGGGCCAACGTCCTGACTTTC. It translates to CSARGLAGRSGANVLTF.

CDR3 residues: CATSRDLPSGGDTQYF. CDR3 nucleotide sequence: TGTGCCACCAGCAGAGATCTTCCTAGCGGGGGTGATACGCAGTATTTT. This chain links TRBV15 with TRBJ2-3; 10 nucleotides line up with TRBD2. This CDR3 contains 16 residues. J gave up 6 bases and V 0 bases, and 6 bases lay outside the gene matches. Looked up from germline, CDR1 is LNHNV and CDR2 is YYDKDF (reference sequence).

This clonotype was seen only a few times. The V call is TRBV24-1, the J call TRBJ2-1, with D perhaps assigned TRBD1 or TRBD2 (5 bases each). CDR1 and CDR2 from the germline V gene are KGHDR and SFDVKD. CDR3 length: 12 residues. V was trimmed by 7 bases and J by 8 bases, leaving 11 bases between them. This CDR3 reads CATSIMGDEQFF. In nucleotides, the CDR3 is TGTGCCACCAGCATAATGGGGGATGAGCAGTTCTTC.

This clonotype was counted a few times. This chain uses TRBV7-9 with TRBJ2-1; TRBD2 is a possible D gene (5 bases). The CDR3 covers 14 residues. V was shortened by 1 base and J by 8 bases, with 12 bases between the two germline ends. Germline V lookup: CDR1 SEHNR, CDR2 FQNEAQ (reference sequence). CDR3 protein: CASSLDATGDEQFF. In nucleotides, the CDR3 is TGTGCCAGCAGCTTAGATGCCACCGGGGATGAGCAGTTCTTC. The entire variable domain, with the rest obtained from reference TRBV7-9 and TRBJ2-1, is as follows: DTGVSQNPRHKITKRGQNVTFRCDPISEHNRLYWYRQTLGQGPEFLTYFQNEAQLEKSRLLSDRFSAERPKGSFSTLEIQRTEQGDSAMYLCASSLDATGDEQFFGPGTRLTVL.

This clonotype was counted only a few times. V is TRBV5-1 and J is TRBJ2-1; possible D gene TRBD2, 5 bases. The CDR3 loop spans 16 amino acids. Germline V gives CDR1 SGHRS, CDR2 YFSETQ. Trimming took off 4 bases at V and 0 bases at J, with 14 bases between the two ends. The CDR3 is CASSLPRGSSYNEQFF. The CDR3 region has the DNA TGCGCCAGCAGCCTGCCGCGTGGGAGCTCCTACAATGAGCAGTTCTTC.

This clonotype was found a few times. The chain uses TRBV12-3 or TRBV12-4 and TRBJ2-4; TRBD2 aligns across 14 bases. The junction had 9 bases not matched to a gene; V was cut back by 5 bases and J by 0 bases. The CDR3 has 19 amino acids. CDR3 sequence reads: CASSRKGLAGVKAKNIQYF. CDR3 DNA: TGTGCCAGCAGTAGAAAGGGACTAGCGGGGGTCAAAGCCAAAAACATTCAGTACTTC.